Listed below are T cell receptor beta chains from one sample, sequenced in a study of blood T cell repertoires in COVID-19. Here immunoSEQ multiplex PCR was the method, and the copy in TCRdb shows in-frame clones only, minus some. The sample lists a few hundred thousand clones; around 85% were seen once. The sequencing input was PBMCs or T cells enriched from blood (not recorded which). These receptors came from a woman in her thirties or forties who had recovered from COVID-19. The CDR3 runs from the conserved cysteine through the conserved F or W. D genes are given only for firm matches. The listing skips clone size in some rows; elsewhere it reads once, few, many or a size class.

size	D	length	V	J	DNA	CDR3
NA	TRBD2	16	TRBV6-2/TRBV6-3	TRBJ2-7	TGTGCCAGCAGTTACCCCACCGGCGGGAGGAGGTACGAGCAGTACTTC	CASSYPTGGRRYEQYF
NA	TRBD2	13	TRBV2	TRBJ2-1	TGTGCCAGCAGGACTAGCGGCTACAATGAGCAGTTCTTC	CASRTSGYNEQFF
NA	TRBD1	15	TRBV7-2	TRBJ2-1	TGTGCCAGCAGCTTATCGGGACAGGTCGGCAATGAGCAGTTCTTC	CASSLSGQVGNEQFF
NA	TRBD1	17	TRBV7-6	TRBJ2-7	TGTGCCAGCAGCTTAGGACAGGGGGCTCAAACCCCCTACGAGCAGTACTTC	CASSLGQGAQTPYEQYF
NA	NA	15	TRBV4-3	TRBJ2-1	TGCGCCAGCAGGCGGGACTGGAGCTCCTACAATGAGCAGTTCTTC	CASRRDWSSYNEQFF
NA	TRBD2	16	TRBV18	TRBJ2-1	TGTGCCAGCTCACCACCGGGACTAGCGGTCTCGGATGAGCAGTTCTTC	CASSPPGLAVSDEQFF
NA	NA	15	TRBV7-5	TRBJ2-2	TGTGCCAGAAGCGCCGGACAGGGCCTTACCGGGGAGCTGTTTTTT	CARSAGQGLTGELFF
NA	NA	17	TRBV19	TRBJ2-2	TGTGCCAGTAGGGAGACAGCGCCCATCTCGAACACCGGGGAGCTGTTTTTT	CASRETAPISNTGELFF
NA	NA	16	TRBV21-1	TRBJ2-5	TGTGCCAGCAGCAAAGTTTGGGGGACAGGCGAGGAGACCCAGTACTTC	CASSKVWGTGEETQYF
NA	TRBD1	15	TRBV19	TRBJ1-1	TGTGCCAGTAGCAACAGGGGGAGCGGGAACACTGAAGCTTTCTTT	CASSNRGSGNTEAFF
NA	TRBD1	17	TRBV19	TRBJ2-7	TGTGCCAGTAGCCACAGGGGTTGGGCCAGGGGCTCCTACGAGCAGTACTTC	CASSHRGWARGSYEQYF
NA	NA	15	TRBV9	TRBJ2-7	TGTGCCAGCAGCGTGGGGCATCCGGATATTTACGAGCAGTACTTC	CASSVGHPDIYEQYF
NA	NA	12	TRBV11-2	TRBJ1-2	TGTGCCAGCAGCTCAGAGGGAGATGGCTACACCTTC	CASSSEGDGYTF
NA	NA	13	TRBV19	TRBJ2-7	TGTGCCAGTACCAGAGGGCCGGGGTACGAGCAGTACTTC	CASTRGPGYEQYF
NA	NA	13	TRBV30	TRBJ1-3	TGTGCCCTGGGGACGTCCAACGGGGGCACCATATATTTT	CALGTSNGGTIYF
NA	NA	13	TRBV27	TRBJ1-2	TGTGCCAGCAGTACACAGGGAAACTATGGCTACACCTTC	CASSTQGNYGYTF
NA	TRBD2	15	TRBV24-1	TRBJ2-5	TGTGCCACTCCGAGGACTAGCGGGAGTGAAGAGACCCAGTACTTC	CATPRTSGSEETQYF
NA	NA	16	TRBV19	TRBJ1-4	TGTGCCAGTAGTACCCCAATGACGCAGGGATATGAAAAACTGTTTTTT	CASSTPMTQGYEKLFF
NA	NA	16	TRBV27	TRBJ2-3	TGTGCCAGCAGTTTCCCGGGGGGACAGGGCACAGATACGCAGTATTTT	CASSFPGGQGTDTQYF
NA	TRBD1	14	TRBV19	TRBJ2-2	TGTGCCAGTAGTAACGACAGGGTGTCCGGGGAGCTGTTTTTT	CASSNDRVSGELFF
NA	TRBD1	13	TRBV7-2	TRBJ1-4	TGTGCCAGCAGCTTTAGGACAGGAGGAAAACTGTTTTTT	CASSFRTGGKLFF
NA	NA	15	TRBV6-5	TRBJ1-5	TGTGCCAGCAGGGAGGTGGGGGCGAGCAATCAGCCCCAGCATTTT	CASREVGASNQPQHF
NA	NA	13	TRBV4-3	TRBJ1-6	TGCGCCAGCAGCTCAGGGTATAATTCACCCCTCCACTTT	CASSSGYNSPLHF
NA	NA	12	TRBV12-5	TRBJ1-1	TGTGCTAGTTCAGGAGGGAACACTGAAGCTTTCTTT	CASSGGNTEAFF
NA	NA	14	TRBV28	TRBJ2-1	TGTGCCAGCAGTCCCCCAGGTAACTACAATGAGCAGTTCTTC	CASSPPGNYNEQFF
NA	TRBD2	14	TRBV2	TRBJ2-2	TGTGCCAGCACAGCGGGAGTTATCACCGGGGAGCTGTTTTTT	CASTAGVITGELFF
NA	NA	15	TRBV11-2	TRBJ2-7	TGTGCCAGCACCCTCGGCGGGTCAGCAGCCTACGAGCAGTACTTC	CASTLGGSAAYEQYF
few	TRBD1	14	TRBV6-5	TRBJ2-5	TGTGCCAGCCAGTTAATGACAGGGCAAGAGACCCAGTACTTC	CASQLMTGQETQYF
NA	NA	16	TRBV28	TRBJ2-3	TGTGCCAGCAGTTTATGGTACAGTGCTAGCACAGATACGCAGTATTTT	CASSLWYSASTDTQYF
NA	NA	18	TRBV18	TRBJ1-4	TGTGCCAGCTCCCCAGGACGGACAACTGACACAACTAATGAAAAACTGTTTTTT	CASSPGRTTDTTNEKLFF
NA	NA	17	TRBV5-4	TRBJ2-3	TGTGCCAGCAGCTCCGGGTCGGGGGGCTTCGGCACAGATACGCAGTATTTT	CASSSGSGGFGTDTQYF
NA	TRBD1	15	TRBV28	TRBJ1-4	TGTGCCAGCAGTCCCCCCCGAGGGGGCAAGGAAAAACTGTTTTTT	CASSPPRGGKEKLFF
NA	NA	14	TRBV5-8	TRBJ1-2	TGTGCCAGCAGCCGCCCTAGTGGGTTTTTTGGCTACACCTTC	CASSRPSGFFGYTF
NA	TRBD1	14	TRBV11-1	TRBJ1-4	TGTGCCAGCAGCCGGACAGGGGGTCTCGAAAAACTGTTTTTT	CASSRTGGLEKLFF
NA	NA	14	TRBV7-6	TRBJ2-1	TGTGCCAGCAGCAAACGCGGGAACTACAATGAGCAGTTCTTC	CASSKRGNYNEQFF
NA	NA	17	TRBV4-3	TRBJ2-2	TGCGCCAGCAGCCGAGAAGGACAGACATCGAACACCGGGGAGCTGTTTTTT	CASSREGQTSNTGELFF
NA	NA	15	TRBV28	TRBJ2-7	TGTGCCAGCAGACAACCAGGCCTGAGCTCCTACGAGCAGTACTTC	CASRQPGLSSYEQYF
few	NA	13	TRBV11-2	TRBJ1-5	TGTGCCAGCAGCTTAGATCGGGTCCGGCCCCAGCATTTT	CASSLDRVRPQHF
NA	NA	16	TRBV19	TRBJ2-3	TGTGCCAGTAGTATCGGACTCCCTGCGGGCACAGATACGCAGTATTTT	CASSIGLPAGTDTQYF
once	TRBD2	21	TRBV7-8	TRBJ2-5	TGTGCCAGCAGCTACAGGACAGGCGGGCTAGCGGGAGGGCCGAGGTGGGAGACCCAGTACTTC	CASSYRTGGLAGGPRWETQYF
NA	NA	13	TRBV7-9	TRBJ1-3	TGTGCCAGCAGCTTAGACAGTGGAAACACCATATATTTT	CASSLDSGNTIYF
few	TRBD1	16	TRBV14	TRBJ2-1	TGTGCCAGCAGCCGAGTCGCTGGACAGGGGTGGAATGAGCAGTTCTTC	CASSRVAGQGWNEQFF
NA	NA	14	TRBV2	TRBJ1-2	TGTGCCAGCAGTCAGGGGACACTCAACTATGGCTACACCTTC	CASSQGTLNYGYTF
NA	NA	17	TRBV21-1	TRBJ2-7	TGTGCCAGCAGCGCCACGACAAGGACAGGTGGAAGGAACGAGCAGTACTTC	CASSATTRTGGRNEQYF
NA	NA	13	TRBV27	TRBJ2-3	TGTGCCAGCCTGTCGCGGAGCACAGATACGCAGTATTTT	CASLSRSTDTQYF
once	NA	15	TRBV28	TRBJ2-1	TGTGCCAGCAGTTTATGGTCGGGAGTTCCCAATGAGCAGTTCTTC	CASSLWSGVPNEQFF
NA	TRBD2	14	TRBV28	TRBJ2-7	TGTGCCAGCAGAACTAGCGGGAGGAACTACGAGCAGTACTTC	CASRTSGRNYEQYF
NA	NA	15	TRBV5-6	TRBJ1-2	TGTGCCAGCAGTGCGGTATTCGGGGTCAACTATGGCTACACCTTC	CASSAVFGVNYGYTF
NA	NA	15	TRBV28	TRBJ2-1	TGTGCCAGCAGTTTCCCCCTGGGGGCAGGAACCGAGCAGTTCTTC	CASSFPLGAGTEQFF
NA	TRBD1	15	TRBV4-2	TRBJ2-1	TGTGCCAGCAGCCAAGCTGGGGGACAGAACAATGAGCAGTTCTTC	CASSQAGGQNNEQFF
NA	NA	13	TRBV3-1/TRBV3-2	TRBJ2-1	TGTGCCAGCAGTTCCAACGACAGAGATGAGCAGTTCTTC	CASSSNDRDEQFF
NA	NA	12	TRBV29-1	TRBJ2-4	TGCAGCGTTGGACAGATAAAAAACATTCAGTACTTC	CSVGQIKNIQYF
NA	TRBD1	13	TRBV7-9	TRBJ1-2	TGTGCCAGCAGCCTTGGACAGGGGGATGGCTACACCTTC	CASSLGQGDGYTF
few	TRBD1	17	TRBV9	TRBJ2-2	TGTGCCAGCAGACCGGGACAGGGGAGTCTGAGGGCCGGGGAGCTGTTTTTT	CASRPGQGSLRAGELFF
NA	NA	12	TRBV28	TRBJ1-1	TGTGCCAGCAGTTTAAGTAGGGGGTGGGTTTTCTTT	CASSLSRGWVFF